This paragraph reports one TCR beta chain. Its matching antigen is unknown. These data belong to a study of shared clonotypes between healthy human individuals. At the level of the study: Aged between 18 and 49, the donors were two women and three men. Study-wide results and limits: Estimated richness was generally greater in naive than memory subsets.

Using approximately 200 ng DNA, 32,000 or so T cell genomes, the sorted-subset replicate PCRs were run. Profiled with immunoSEQ multiplex PCR; TCRdb holds only in-frame clones, not every one. The sample records roughly 1,100,000 clones, about 70% being singletons. Negatively enriched CD4+ T cells were divided by CD45RA into naive and memory. The sample consisted of memory CD4+ T cells sorted from blood. Subset specified: CD45RA-negative fraction. The source of this sequence is a young man in good health.

Here the CDR3 DNA reads TGTGCCAGCAGCTTACGGGATTATAATTCACCCCTCCACTTT. The encoded protein is CASSLRDYNSPLHF. The chain joins TRBV5-6 to TRBJ1-6; D is ambiguous. Germline V gene sequence: CDR1 SGHDT, CDR2 YYEEEE. The CDR3 totals 14 residues. The V end lost 2 bases, the J end lost 4 bases, and 7 bases lay between the germline ends.